This T cell receptor (beta chain) emerged from a study of cytomegalovirus exposure and HLA in healthy donors. Study-wide findings and caveats: The dataset shows that most TCR sequences were rare, while some public TCRs occurred in many donors.

Only in-frame clones appear in the TCRdb table, and some are missing; sequencing was by immunoSEQ multiplex PCR. The sample consists of almost 65,000 clones, roughly 90% of them appearing once. Of note for this clone: The antigen remains undetermined.

The ends were cut back, 8 bases at V and 6 bases at J, with 19 bases in the middle. The CDR3 is made up of 14 amino acids. The germline gives CDR1 MDHEN, CDR2 SYDVKM. The sample was PBMCs. V and J are TRBV28 and TRBJ1-1, with D tentatively TRBD1 (6 bases). This TCR was sampled from a woman younger than 35 in good health and CMV-seronegative. The CDR3 region has the DNA TGTGCCAGCTTTAAGCTCGGGGGGCACTCTGAAGCTTTCTTT. Translation: CASFKLGGHSEAFF.